This T cell receptor beta chain was sequenced during a study of regulatory T cells in long-lasting Graves disease. The time point is: persistent/refractory GD, antithyroid drugs over 5 years with positive TRAb. RNA isolated from PBMCs was used to make the TCR library. In building TCR beta libraries, iRepertoire HTBI primers were used together with Arm-PCR of CDR3 regions. As handled by the study authors: In the combined samples, under 80 TRBV and under 15 TRBJ segments were identified. Each CDR3 protein is one row after TCRdb ran MiXCR on the multiplex PCR reads. These V and J calls derive from TCRdb rather than the authors' analysis. This sample has fewer than 550,000 distinct CDR3 sequences, with roughly a fifth found just once. Study-level findings and limits: Possibly, too few samples lowered accuracy. Persistent Graves' patients had lower TCR diversity than newly diagnosed ones.

This clonotype was detected once. The target antigen is unknown. The CDR3 loop spans 16 amino acids. The germline V gene encodes CDR1 KGHDR and CDR2 SFDVKD. The V and J ends lost 1 base and 5 bases respectively, with 16 bases between them. The rearrangement uses TRBV24-1 and TRBJ1-2; possibly TRBD1 for D (6 bases). The source is a female donor with Graves disease. Sequenced material: peripheral blood mononuclear cells (PBMCs), taken when the disease was refractory, from a patient treated with antithyroid drugs. The CDR3 region has the DNA TGTGCCACCAGTGATTTAAGCCCGGACAGTGGTTATGGCTACACCTTC. Translated, it gives CATSDLSPDSGYGYTF.